This TCR beta chain originates from a study of technical replicates of blood from a few donors. Trimming cost V 4 bases and J 3 bases; bases outside gene matches: 8. Per the germline V gene, CDR1 is MDHEN and CDR2 is SYDVKM. This CDR3 has 15 amino acids. This table comes from immunoSEQ multiplex PCR, and its TCRdb copy is limited to in-frame clones, with some not included. Seen here are under 95,000 clones, roughly 94% observed once, and the top ten hold 0.2% to 0.3%. This receptor was obtained from a human donor in good health. The specimen sequenced was T cells isolated from PBMCs. This sequence joins TRBV28 and TRBJ1-2, with 7 bases matching TRBD1. CDR3 sequence: CASSSQRQGDYGYTF. CDR3 nucleotide sequence: TGTGCCAGCAGTTCTCAAAGACAGGGCGACTATGGCTACACCTTC.